This TCR beta chain comes out of a study of CD8 T cells in ankylosing spondylitis. Study-wide results and limits: As for the disease-linked clones, they showed a CD8+ phenotype and occurred at relatively low frequencies in peripheral blood. A TCR beta motif of eight or nine highly homologous variants seemed to mark ankylosing spondylitis blood. A subset of motif variants has previously been described in the synovial fluid and blood of reactive arthritis.

The V end was cut by 6 bases, the J end by 4 bases, with 13 bases between. Germline CDR1 reads SQVTM; CDR2 reads ANQGSEA. This CDR3 has 13 residues. This clonotype was counted many times. Its cognate antigen is unknown. Quantitative molecular-barcoded 5'-RACE generated the TCR beta libraries. TCRdb called the 5' RACE reads again in MiXCR, with one record for every CDR3 protein. The sample contains about 210,000 distinct CDR3 sequences, about 7.3% of which appear only once. V and J are TRBV29-1 and TRBJ1-3; D perhaps matches TRBD1 (6 bases). The origin of this receptor is a male donor with ankylosing spondylitis. The sequenced sample consisted of blood, either unsorted or a sorted T cell fraction (not recorded which). Written as DNA, the CDR3 is TGCAGCGTGGAGACAGGTTACGGAAACACCATATATTTT. Translated: CSVETGYGNTIYF.